The clone carrying this T cell receptor (beta chain) was seen a single time. Its antigen is not identified. Generated by immunoSEQ multiplex PCR, the TCRdb table keeps only in-frame clones and is missing some. This table holds 100,000 to 150,000 clones, around 90% found once. This entry belongs to a study of T cell responses to AZD1222 COVID-19 vaccine. This CDR3 is built from 13 residues. In germline, CDR1 is SGHNT, CDR2 YYREEE (reference sequence). Germline trimming cut 1 base from V and 4 bases from J; bases unmatched to any gene: 1. The study, taken as a whole, reports: The CD4 TCRs associated with vaccination extended across spike and predominated at 160-218 and 743-854.

The chain employs TRBV5-4 and TRBJ2-5; 7 positions agree with TRBD2. The specimen comprised peripheral blood, sampled on day 0 of AZD1222 vaccination. The source is an adult in good health. The CDR3 DNA is TGTGCCAGCAGCTTGTCTAGCGGAGAGACCCAGTACTTC. The encoded protein is CASSLSSGETQYF.